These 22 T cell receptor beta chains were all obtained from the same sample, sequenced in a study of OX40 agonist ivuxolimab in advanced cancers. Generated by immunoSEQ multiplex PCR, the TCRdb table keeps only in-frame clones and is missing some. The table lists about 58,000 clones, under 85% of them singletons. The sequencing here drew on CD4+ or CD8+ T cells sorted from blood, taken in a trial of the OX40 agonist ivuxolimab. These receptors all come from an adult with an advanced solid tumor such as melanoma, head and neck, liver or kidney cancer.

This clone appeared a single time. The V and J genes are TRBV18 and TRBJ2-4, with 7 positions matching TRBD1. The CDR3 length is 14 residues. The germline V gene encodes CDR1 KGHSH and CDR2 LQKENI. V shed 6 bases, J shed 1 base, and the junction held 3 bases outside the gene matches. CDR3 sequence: CASSTTGAKNIQYF. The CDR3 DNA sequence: TGTGCCAGCTCCACGACAGGGGCCAAAAACATTCAGTACTTC.

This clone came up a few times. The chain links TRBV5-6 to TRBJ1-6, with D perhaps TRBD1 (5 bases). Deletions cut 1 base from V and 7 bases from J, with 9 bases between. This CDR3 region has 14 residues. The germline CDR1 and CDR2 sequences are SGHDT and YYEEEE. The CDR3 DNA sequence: TGTGCCAGCAGCTTGAGGGACTGGAATTCACCCCTCCACTTT. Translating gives CASSLRDWNSPLHF.

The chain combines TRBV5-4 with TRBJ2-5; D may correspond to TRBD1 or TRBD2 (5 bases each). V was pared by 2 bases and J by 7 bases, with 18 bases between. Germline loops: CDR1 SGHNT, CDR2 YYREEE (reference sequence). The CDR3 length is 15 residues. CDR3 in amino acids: CASSFATEGRGTQYF. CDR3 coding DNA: TGTGCCAGCAGCTTCGCGACAGAGGGTCGGGGGACCCAGTACTTC.

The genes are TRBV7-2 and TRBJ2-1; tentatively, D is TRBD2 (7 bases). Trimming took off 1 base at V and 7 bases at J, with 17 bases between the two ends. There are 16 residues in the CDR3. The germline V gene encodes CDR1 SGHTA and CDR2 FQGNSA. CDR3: CASSLGSGGGRNEQFF. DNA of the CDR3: TGTGCCAGCAGCTTAGGGTCCGGCGGGGGCCGAAATGAGCAGTTCTTC. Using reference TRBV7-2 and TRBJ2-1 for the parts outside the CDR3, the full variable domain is GAGVSQSPSNKVTEKGKDVELRCDPISGHTALYWYRQSLGQGLEFLIYFQGNSAPDKSGLPSDRFSAERTGGSVSTLTIQRTQQEDSAVYLCASSLGSGGGRNEQFFGPGTRLTVL.

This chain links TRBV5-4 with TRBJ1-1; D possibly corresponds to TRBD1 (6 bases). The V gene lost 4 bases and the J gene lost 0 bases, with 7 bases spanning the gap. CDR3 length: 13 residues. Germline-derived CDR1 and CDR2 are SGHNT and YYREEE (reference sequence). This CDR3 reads CASSGDMNTEAFF. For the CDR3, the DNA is TGTGCCAGCAGCGGGGACATGAACACTGAAGCTTTCTTT.

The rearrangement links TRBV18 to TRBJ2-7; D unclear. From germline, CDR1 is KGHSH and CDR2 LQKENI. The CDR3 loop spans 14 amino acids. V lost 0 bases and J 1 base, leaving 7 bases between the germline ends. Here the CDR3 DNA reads TGTGCCAGCTCACCACCACTGCTTTCCTACGAGCAGTACTTC. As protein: CASSPPLLSYEQYF.

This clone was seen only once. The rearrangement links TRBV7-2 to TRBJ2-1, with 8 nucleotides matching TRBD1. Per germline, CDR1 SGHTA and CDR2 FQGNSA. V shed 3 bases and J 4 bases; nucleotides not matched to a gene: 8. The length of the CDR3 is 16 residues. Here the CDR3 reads CASSFKAGTGYNEQFF. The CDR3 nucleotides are TGTGCCAGCAGCTTTAAAGCCGGGACAGGATACAATGAGCAGTTCTTC.

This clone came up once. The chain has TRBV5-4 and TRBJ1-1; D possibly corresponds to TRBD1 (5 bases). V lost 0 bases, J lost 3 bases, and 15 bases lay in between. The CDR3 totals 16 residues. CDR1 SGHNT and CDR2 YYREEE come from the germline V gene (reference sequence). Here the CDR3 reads CASSLEGVSLHTEAFF. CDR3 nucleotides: TGTGCCAGCAGCTTGGAAGGGGTTTCGTTGCACACTGAAGCTTTCTTT.

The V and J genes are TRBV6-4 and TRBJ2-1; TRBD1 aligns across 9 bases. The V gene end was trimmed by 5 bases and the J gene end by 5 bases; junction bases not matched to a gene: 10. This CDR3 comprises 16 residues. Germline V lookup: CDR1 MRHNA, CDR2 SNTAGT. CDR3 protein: CASSSSQGAINNEQFF. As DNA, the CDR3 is TGTGCCAGCAGTTCCTCACAGGGGGCAATTAACAATGAGCAGTTCTTC.

Here the CDR3 DNA reads TGTGCCAGCAGCGACGCCGGACGGATCACTGAAGCTTTCTTT. The encoded protein is CASSDAGRITEAFF. The chain is built from TRBV7-3 and TRBJ1-1; D is unresolved. The CDR3 has 14 residues. Germline V gene lookup returns CDR1 SGHTA and CDR2 FQGTGA. The V gene lost 5 bases and the J gene lost 4 bases, with 14 bases spanning the gap.

CDR3 DNA sequence: TGTGCCTGGACGGGCAGCTCTGAGGACTATGGCTACACCTTC. It translates to CAWTGSSEDYGYTF. The chain carries TRBV30 and TRBJ1-2; D remains ambiguous. V lost 4 bases to trimming and J lost 3 bases, with 15 bases between them. This CDR3 spans 14 amino acids. Germline CDR1 reads GTSNPN; CDR2 reads SVGIG (reference sequence). The entire variable domain, with the rest obtained from reference TRBV30 and TRBJ1-2, is as follows: SQTIHQWPATLVQPVGSPLSLECTVEGTSNPNLYWYRQAAGRGLQLLFYSVGIGQISSEVPQNLSASRPQDRQFILSSKKLLLSDSGFYLCAWTGSSEDYGYTFGSGTRLTVV.

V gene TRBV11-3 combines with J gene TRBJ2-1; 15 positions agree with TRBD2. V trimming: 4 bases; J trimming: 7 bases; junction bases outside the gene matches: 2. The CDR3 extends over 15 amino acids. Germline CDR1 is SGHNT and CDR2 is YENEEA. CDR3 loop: CASSSGLAGGNEQFF. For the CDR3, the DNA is TGTGCCAGCAGCTCCGGACTAGCGGGGGGGAATGAGCAGTTCTTC. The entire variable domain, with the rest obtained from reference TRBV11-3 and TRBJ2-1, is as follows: EAGVVQSPRYKIIEKKQPVAFWCNPISGHNTLYWYLQNLGQGPELLIRYENEEAVDDSQLPKDRFSAERLKGVDSTLKIQPAELGDSAVYLCASSSGLAGGNEQFFGPGTRLTVL.

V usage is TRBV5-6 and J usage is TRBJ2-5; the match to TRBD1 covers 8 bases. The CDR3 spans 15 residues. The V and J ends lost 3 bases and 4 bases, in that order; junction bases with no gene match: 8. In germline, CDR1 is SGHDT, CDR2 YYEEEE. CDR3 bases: TGTGCCAGCAGCTCCCTCGGACAGGGTGGAGAGACCCAGTACTTC. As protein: CASSSLGQGGETQYF. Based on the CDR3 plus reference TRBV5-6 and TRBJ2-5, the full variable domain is DAGVTQSPTHLIKTRGQQVTLRCSPKSGHDTVSWYQQALGQGPQFIFQYYEEEERQRGNFPDRFSGHQFPNYSSELNVNALLLGDSALYLCASSSLGQGGETQYFGPGTRLLVL.

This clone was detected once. CDR3 residues: CASSQDQGQAYNEQFF. Written as DNA, the CDR3 is TGCGCCAGCAGCCAAGATCAGGGACAGGCGTACAATGAGCAGTTCTTC. The chain joins TRBV4-3 to TRBJ2-1; 8 bases are a match to TRBD1. The CDR3 runs 16 residues. The germline gives CDR1 LGHNA, CDR2 YSLEER. Trimming removed 0 bases from V and 4 bases from J; junction bases left unmatched: 5.

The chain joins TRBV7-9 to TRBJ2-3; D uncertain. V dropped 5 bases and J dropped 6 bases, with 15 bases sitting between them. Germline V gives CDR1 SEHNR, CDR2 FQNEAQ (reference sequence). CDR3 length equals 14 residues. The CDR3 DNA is TGTGCCAGCAGCCGCGGCAGTAGTTGGGATACGCAGTATTTT. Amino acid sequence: CASSRGSSWDTQYF.

The CDR3, as DNA: TGTGCCAGCAGCTTAGCCGGGGGAACCCCTCCCCAAGAGACCCAGTACTTC. It specifies CASSLAGGTPPQETQYF. V is TRBV7-6 and J is TRBJ2-5, with D maybe TRBD2 (6 bases). CDR1 is SGHVS, CDR2 FNYEAQ, per germline. The CDR3 is 17 amino acids. The V end lost 0 bases, the J end lost 1 base, and 15 bases lay between the germline ends.

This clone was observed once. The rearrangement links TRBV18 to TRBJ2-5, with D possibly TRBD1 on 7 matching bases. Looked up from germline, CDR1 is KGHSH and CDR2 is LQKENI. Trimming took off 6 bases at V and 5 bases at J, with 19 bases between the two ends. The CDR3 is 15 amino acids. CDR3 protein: CASSSRQGGDETQYF. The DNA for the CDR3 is TGTGCCAGCTCGAGCCGACAGGGAGGCGACGAGACCCAGTACTTC.

The CDR3 is CAISDTGTSWDEQYF. The CDR3 DNA follows: TGTGCCATCAGTGATACCGGGACTTCCTGGGACGAGCAGTACTTC. This chain uses TRBV10-3 with TRBJ2-7; D possibly corresponds to TRBD2 (6 bases). The CDR3 is made up of 15 amino acids. Trimming removed 3 bases at V and 5 bases at J, with 17 bases between. Germline V CDR1 and CDR2: ENHRY, SYGVKD.

The CDR3 DNA reads as TGTGCCTGGAGCCCTTCCCAAGAGACCCAGTACTTC. This encodes CAWSPSQETQYF. The chain couples TRBV30 to TRBJ2-5; no firm D call. The CDR3 loop spans 12 amino acids. CDR1 GTSNPN and CDR2 SVGIG come from the germline V gene (reference sequence). Trimming shortened V by 3 bases and J by 1 base, and 6 bases separated the two germline ends.

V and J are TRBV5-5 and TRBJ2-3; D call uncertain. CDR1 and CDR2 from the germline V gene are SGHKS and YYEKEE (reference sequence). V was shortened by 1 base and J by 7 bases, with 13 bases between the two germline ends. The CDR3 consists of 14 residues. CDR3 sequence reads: CASSLTVGMNTQYF. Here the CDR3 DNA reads TGTGCCAGCAGCTTGACAGTTGGGATGAATACGCAGTATTTT.

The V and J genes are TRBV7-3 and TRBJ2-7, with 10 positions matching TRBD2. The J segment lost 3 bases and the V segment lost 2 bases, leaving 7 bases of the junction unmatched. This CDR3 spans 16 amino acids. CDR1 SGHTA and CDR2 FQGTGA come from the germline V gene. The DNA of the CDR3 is TGTGCCAGCAGCTTAGTCCCAGCGGGGGGGTTCTACGAGCAGTACTTC. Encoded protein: CASSLVPAGGFYEQYF. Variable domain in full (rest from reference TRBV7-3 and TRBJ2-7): GAGVSQTPSNKVTEKGKYVELRCDPISGHTALYWYRQSLGQGPEFLIYFQGTGAADDSGLPNDRFFAVRPEGSVSTLKIQRTERGDSAVYLCASSLVPAGGFYEQYFGPGTRLTVT.

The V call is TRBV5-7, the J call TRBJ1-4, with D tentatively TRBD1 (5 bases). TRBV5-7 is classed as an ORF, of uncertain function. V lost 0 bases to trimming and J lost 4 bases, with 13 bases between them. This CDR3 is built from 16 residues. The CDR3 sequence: CASSLATGRDNEKLFF. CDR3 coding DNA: TGTGCCAGCAGCTTGGCAACGGGACGGGATAATGAAAAACTGTTTTTT.